This T cell receptor (beta chain) was documented in a study of blood T cell repertoires in COVID-19. Study as a whole: T cells, B-cell-depleted T cells, or PBMCs provided the cDNA or gDNA that served as material.

CDR1 and CDR2 (germline): SGDLS, YYNGEE. The V end lost 0 bases, the J end lost 6 bases, and 15 bases lay between the germline ends. The CDR3 covers 15 residues. In the original workflow: Amplified reference gene primers provided the basis for estimating nucleated cell counts. Profiling relied on immunoSEQ multiplex PCR, and the TCRdb table lists in-frame clones only, not all of them. V, J and clone size reflect that table, while D and trimming were determined from the DNA. The profile shows some 220,000 clones, more than 70% of them singletons. Source material: peripheral blood. The TCR was taken from a human donor in a cohort sampled during active COVID-19. V usage is TRBV9 and J usage is TRBJ1-2, with D maybe TRBD1 (6 bases). The chain's CDR3 is CASSVEAGAQDGYTF. CDR3 nucleotide sequence: TGTGCCAGCAGCGTAGAGGCGGGGGCTCAGGATGGCTACACCTTC.